This TCR beta chain was recovered during a study of graft-versus-host responses after intestinal transplantation. Comments on this clone: Its antigen is still unknown.

Germline-derived CDR1 and CDR2 are LNHDA and SQIVND (reference sequence). The V end was cut by 3 bases, the J end by 4 bases, with 13 bases between. The CDR3 extends over 15 amino acids. Data came from immunoSEQ multiplex PCR; TCRdb stores just in-frame clones and leaves some out. The sample contains about 50,000 clones, roughly 83% of which appear only once. The rearrangement links TRBV19 to TRBJ1-5; possible D gene TRBD1, 6 bases. The starting material was unstimulated CD4+ T cells sorted from spleen or lymph node cells, obtained before transplant. The source is a human donor who was the organ donor for an intestinal transplant. CDR3 coding DNA: TGTGCCAGTAGTATCAAAGGGGGGGGTAATCAGCCCCAGCATTTT. Translating it yields CASSIKGGGNQPQHF. Filled out from reference TRBV19 and TRBJ1-5, the complete variable domain reads DGGITQSPKYLFRKEGQNVTLSCEQNLNHDAMYWYRQDPGQGLRLIYYSQIVNDFQKGDIAEGYSVSREKKESFPLTVTSAQKNPTAFYLCASSIKGGGNQPQHFGDGTRLSIL.